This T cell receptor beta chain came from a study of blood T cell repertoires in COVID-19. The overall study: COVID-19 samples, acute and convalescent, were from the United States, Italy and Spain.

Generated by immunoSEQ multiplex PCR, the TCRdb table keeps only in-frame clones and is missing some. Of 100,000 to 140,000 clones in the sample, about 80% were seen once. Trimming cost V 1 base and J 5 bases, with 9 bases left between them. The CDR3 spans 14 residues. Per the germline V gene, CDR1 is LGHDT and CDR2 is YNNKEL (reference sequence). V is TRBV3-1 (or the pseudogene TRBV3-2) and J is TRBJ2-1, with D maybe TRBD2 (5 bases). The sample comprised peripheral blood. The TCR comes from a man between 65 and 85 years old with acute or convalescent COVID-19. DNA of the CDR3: TGTGCCAGCAGCCAAGTCCCGGGGAACAATGAGCAGTTCTTC. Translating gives CASSQVPGNNEQFF.